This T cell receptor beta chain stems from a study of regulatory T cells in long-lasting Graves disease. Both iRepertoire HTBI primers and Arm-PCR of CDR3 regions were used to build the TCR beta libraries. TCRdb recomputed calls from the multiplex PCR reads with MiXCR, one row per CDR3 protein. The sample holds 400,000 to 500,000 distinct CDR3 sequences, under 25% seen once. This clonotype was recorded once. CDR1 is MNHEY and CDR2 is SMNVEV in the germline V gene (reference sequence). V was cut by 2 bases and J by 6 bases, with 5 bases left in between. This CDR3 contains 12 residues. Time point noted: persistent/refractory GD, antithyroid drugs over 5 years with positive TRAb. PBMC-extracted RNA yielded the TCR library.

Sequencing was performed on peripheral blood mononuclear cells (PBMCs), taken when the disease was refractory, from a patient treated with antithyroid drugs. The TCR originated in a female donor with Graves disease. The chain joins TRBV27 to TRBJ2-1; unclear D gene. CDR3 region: CASSLTSNEQFF. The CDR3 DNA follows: TGTGCCAGCAGTTTAACTTCCAATGAGCAGTTCTTC.